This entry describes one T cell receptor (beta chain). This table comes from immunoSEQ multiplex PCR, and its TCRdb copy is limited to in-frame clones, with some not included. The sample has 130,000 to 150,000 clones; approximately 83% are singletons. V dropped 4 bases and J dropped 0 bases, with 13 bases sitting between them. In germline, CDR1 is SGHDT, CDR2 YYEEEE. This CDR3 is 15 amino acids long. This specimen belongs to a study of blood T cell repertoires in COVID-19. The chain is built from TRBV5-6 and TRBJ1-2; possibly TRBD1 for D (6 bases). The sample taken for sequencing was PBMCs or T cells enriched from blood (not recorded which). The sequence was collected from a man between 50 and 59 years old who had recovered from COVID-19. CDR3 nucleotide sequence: TGTGCCAGCAGCCCGCGGACAGTTTCTAACTATGGCTACACCTTC. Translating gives CASSPRTVSNYGYTF.